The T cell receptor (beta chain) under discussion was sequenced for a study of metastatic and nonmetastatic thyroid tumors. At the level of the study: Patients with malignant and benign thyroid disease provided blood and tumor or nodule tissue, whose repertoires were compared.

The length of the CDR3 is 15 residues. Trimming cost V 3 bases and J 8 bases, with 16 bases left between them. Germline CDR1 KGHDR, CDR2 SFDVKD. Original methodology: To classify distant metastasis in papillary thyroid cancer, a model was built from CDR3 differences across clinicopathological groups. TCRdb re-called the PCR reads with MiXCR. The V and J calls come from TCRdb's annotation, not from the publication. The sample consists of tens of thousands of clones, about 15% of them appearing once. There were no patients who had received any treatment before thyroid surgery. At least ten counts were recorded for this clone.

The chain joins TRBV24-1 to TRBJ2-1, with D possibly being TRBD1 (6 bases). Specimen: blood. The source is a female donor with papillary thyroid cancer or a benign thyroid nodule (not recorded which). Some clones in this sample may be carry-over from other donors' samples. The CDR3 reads CATSDMWDNSYEQFF. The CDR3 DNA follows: TGTGCCACCAGTGATATGTGGGACAACTCGTATGAGCAGTTCTTC.